A single sample gave rise to the 31 T cell receptor beta chains below, sequenced in a study of identical twins. In TCRdb, the 5' RACE reads were re-called with MiXCR into one record per CDR3 protein. The table lists about 210,000 distinct CDR3 sequences, roughly a tenth of them singletons. The sequenced sample was memory (CD45RO+) T cells sorted from blood. These receptors originate from a woman aged 18 to 35 in good health.

This clonotype has a handful of counts. V usage is TRBV6-5 and J usage is TRBJ2-7, with D unresolved. Trimming left V 5 bases short and J 6 bases short, with 20 bases between. This CDR3 spans 15 amino acids. CDR1 MNHEY and CDR2 SVGAGI come from the germline V gene. The CDR3 coding sequence is TGTGCCAGCAGTCACCGAAACACGAAGGGCGGCGAGCAGTACTTC. Translated, it gives CASSHRNTKGGEQYF.

This chain uses TRBV19 with TRBJ2-4; 10 bases are shared with TRBD1. The CDR3 has 20 residues. Looked up from germline, CDR1 is LNHDA and CDR2 is SQIVND (reference sequence). Losses at the gene ends were 0 bases for V and 7 bases for J; bases not matched to a gene: 18. The DNA of the CDR3 is TGTGCCAGTAGTATAGACCCCCCCTTTCTGTCGACAGGGGGCGCGAACATTCAGTACTTC. Amino acids: CASSIDPPFLSTGGANIQYF.

This clonotype has more than one count but fewer than ten. This chain links TRBV6-2 or TRBV6-3 with TRBJ1-2, with D unclear. CDR1 MNHEY and CDR2 SVGEGT come from the germline V gene. V lost 8 bases and J 7 bases, leaving 11 bases between the germline ends. This CDR3 spans 11 amino acids. The CDR3 here is CASLGYGGYTF. CDR3 coding DNA: TGTGCCAGCCTCGGGTACGGTGGCTACACCTTC.

The chain combines TRBV29-1 with TRBJ1-4; D call uncertain. CDR1 is SQVTM, CDR2 ANQGSEA, per germline. This CDR3 spans 12 amino acids. V was pared by 5 bases and J by 8 bases, with 12 bases between. DNA for the CDR3: TGCAGCGTTTTAACCGGAGGCGAAAAACTGTTTTTT. It is translated as CSVLTGGEKLFF.

This clonotype came up many times. CDR3 amino acids: CASSFGGETQYF. CDR3 DNA: TGTGCCAGCAGTTTCGGGGGGGAGACCCAGTACTTC. The chain combines TRBV12-3 or TRBV12-4 with TRBJ2-5; 7 positions agree with TRBD2. The J segment lost 5 bases and the V segment lost 3 bases, leaving 0 bases of the junction unmatched. The CDR3 contains 12 residues.

The chain carries TRBV20-1 and TRBJ2-1, with D tentatively TRBD2 (6 bases). Trimming left V 3 bases short and J 8 bases short, with 11 bases between. This CDR3 has 12 amino acids. The germline gives CDR1 DFQATT, CDR2 SNEGSKA (reference sequence). The CDR3: CSASTSFHEQFF. The CDR3 coding sequence is TGCAGTGCTAGTACTAGCTTCCATGAGCAGTTCTTC.

This clonotype has ten or more counts. The chain uses TRBV10-2 and TRBJ2-3; 7 nucleotides line up with TRBD2. Germline V gives CDR1 WSHSY, CDR2 SAAADI. V gave up 8 bases and J gave up 0 bases; unmatched junction bases: 8. This CDR3 comprises 15 residues. The CDR3 DNA reads as TGCGCCAGCGGGGGGGGAACAACTAGCACAGATACGCAGTATTTT. It specifies CASGGGTTSTDTQYF.

The J gene is TRBJ1-1, the V gene TRBV12-3 or TRBV12-4; D is unresolved. CDR3 length equals 14 residues. V was trimmed by 5 bases and J by 2 bases, leaving 12 bases between them. The CDR3 bases are TGTGCCAGCAGTGCCCTCATGAGAAACACTGAAGCTTTCTTT. The encoded protein is CASSALMRNTEAFF.

This clonotype appeared a few times. The chain combines TRBV7-3 with TRBJ2-1, with 10 bases lining up with TRBD1. The CDR3 consists of 15 residues. J gave up 7 bases and V 1 base, and 4 bases lay outside the gene matches. Germline lookup yields CDR1 SGHTA and CDR2 FQGTGA. The CDR3 protein is CASSLRTGGGNEQFF. The CDR3 DNA sequence: TGTGCCAGCAGCTTAAGGACAGGGGGTGGGAATGAGCAGTTCTTC.

This clonotype has just a few counts. J is TRBJ1-6 and V is TRBV5-1; D ambiguous. With 2 bases removed from V and 8 bases from J, the gap between germline ends came to 11 bases. The CDR3 is 14 amino acids. Germline loops: CDR1 SGHRS, CDR2 YFSETQ. Here the CDR3 DNA reads TGCGCCAGCAGCTTAAATACTGGTGATTCACCCCTCCACTTT. This codes for CASSLNTGDSPLHF.

This clonotype came up a few times. The chain carries TRBV5-6 and TRBJ1-2; the D gene is possibly TRBD1 (5 bases). CDR1 SGHDT and CDR2 YYEEEE come from the germline V gene. The CDR3 runs to 15 residues. Trimming left V 3 bases short and J 1 base short, with 13 bases between. CDR3 coding DNA: TGTGCCAGCAGCTCGACAGACAAACATAACTATGGCTACACCTTC. It codes for CASSSTDKHNYGYTF.

Ten or more counts support this clonotype. The V call is TRBV5-1, the J call TRBJ2-1, with D hard to call. Trimming stripped 0 bases from V and 10 bases from J, with 5 bases between. The CDR3 is 11 residues long. From germline, CDR1 is SGHRS and CDR2 YFSETQ. The CDR3 protein is CASSLDQEQFF. CDR3 nucleotides: TGCGCCAGCAGCTTGGATCAGGAGCAGTTCTTC.

The V and J genes are TRBV7-8 and TRBJ2-7; D gene unclear. Trimming cost V 1 base and J 2 bases, with 9 bases left between them. The CDR3 has 14 residues. The germline V gene has CDR1 SGHVS and CDR2 FQNEAQ. The CDR3 is CASSLEPGPYEQYF. The CDR3, as DNA: TGTGCCAGCAGCTTAGAACCGGGTCCCTACGAGCAGTACTTC.

This clonotype was counted between two and nine times. This chain joins TRBV18 and TRBJ2-5, with D perhaps TRBD1 (6 bases). V shed 6 bases and J shed 5 bases, with 13 bases lying between them. The CDR3 has 13 residues. Germline loops: CDR1 KGHSH, CDR2 LQKENI. CDR3 nucleotides: TGTGCCAGCTCGGATGGACAGAAGGAGACCCAGTACTTC. It specifies CASSDGQKETQYF.

Many counts were recorded for this clonotype. This sequence joins TRBV3-1 and TRBJ2-1, with 13 bases lining up with TRBD2. The germline V gene has CDR1 LGHDT and CDR2 YNNKEL (reference sequence). Trimming took 4 bases from V and 10 from J; bases not matched to a gene: 10. This CDR3 spans 16 amino acids. The CDR3 loop is CASSLGTSGAAGEQFF. For the CDR3, the DNA is TGTGCCAGCAGCCTGGGGACTAGCGGGGCCGCCGGCGAGCAGTTCTTC.

This sequence joins TRBV3-1 and TRBJ2-1, with D perhaps being TRBD1 or TRBD2 (7 bases each). Germline V gene data show CDR1 as LGHDT and CDR2 as YNNKEL (reference sequence). This CDR3 spans 13 amino acids. Trimming left V 7 bases short and J 6 bases short, with 13 bases between. Written as DNA, the CDR3 is TGTGCCAGCACCAGGGGGGGGGTCAATGAGCAGTTCTTC. The encoded protein is CASTRGGVNEQFF.

Many counts were recorded for this clonotype. The chain recombines TRBV20-1 with TRBJ1-2, with unresolved D. V was pared by 6 bases and J by 4 bases, with 18 bases between. Germline V gene sequence: CDR1 DFQATT, CDR2 SNEGSKA (reference sequence). The CDR3 is 14 amino acids. The CDR3 DNA reads as TGCAGTGCCCGGACCTCAGCGGTCTCCTATGGCTACACCTTC. Its translation is CSARTSAVSYGYTF.

This clonotype was observed at least ten times. The chain joins TRBV12-3 or TRBV12-4 to TRBJ2-2; TRBD1 matches at 9 bases. This CDR3 region has 17 residues. The V gene end was trimmed by 7 bases and the J gene end by 1 base; junction bases not matched to a gene: 10. CDR3 sequence (DNA): TGTGCCAGCATCCCCAGAGGACAGGGGCGGAACACCGGGGAGCTGTTTTTT. This gives the protein CASIPRGQGRNTGELFF.

This clonotype was found a few times. This rearrangement joins TRBV30 to TRBJ2-5; D is uncertain. CDR1 is GTSNPN, CDR2 SVGIG, per germline (reference sequence). CDR3 length: 14 amino acids. Trimming removed 7 bases from V and 5 bases from J, with 20 bases in between. The CDR3 nucleotides are TGTGCCTACTTGACCACTTCTAGGCCTGAGACCCAGTACTTC. Translation gives CAYLTTSRPETQYF. The entire variable domain, with the rest obtained from reference TRBV30 and TRBJ2-5, is as follows: SQTIHQWPATLVQPVGSPLSLECTVEGTSNPNLYWYRQAAGRGLQLLFYSVGIGQISSEVPQNLSASRPQDRQFILSSKKLLLSDSGFYLCAYLTTSRPETQYFGPGTRLLVL.

This clonotype was counted ten times or more. This chain uses TRBV2 with TRBJ2-3, with D unresolved. This CDR3 comprises 14 residues. Trimming shortened V by 4 bases and J by 0 bases, and 8 bases separated the two germline ends. Germline V gene sequence: CDR1 SNHLY, CDR2 FYNNEI. CDR3: CASSVSASTDTQYF. In nucleotides, the CDR3 is TGTGCCAGCAGTGTGTCAGCCAGCACAGATACGCAGTATTTT. The whole variable domain, remainder taken from reference TRBV2 and TRBJ2-3, is EPEVTQTPSHQVTQMGQEVILRCVPISNHLYFYWYRQILGQKVEFLVSFYNNEISEKSEIFDDQFSVERPDGSNFTLKIRSTKLEDSAMYFCASSVSASTDTQYFGPGTRLTVL.

J is TRBJ2-7 and V is TRBV12-3 or TRBV12-4, with D tentatively TRBD2 (5 bases). Trimming left V 2 bases short and J 7 bases short, with 12 bases between. This CDR3 contains 13 residues. CDR3 sequence reads: CASSLTPAGEQYF. CDR3 DNA: TGTGCCAGCAGTTTAACCCCCGCGGGTGAGCAGTACTTC.

This sequence joins TRBV12-3 or TRBV12-4 and TRBJ2-2; 7 nucleotides align to TRBD2. The V segment lost 2 bases and the J segment 4 bases; nucleotides outside the gene matches: 7. This CDR3 is built from 16 residues. CDR3 region: CASSLWVGGGTGELFF. The CDR3 region has the DNA TGTGCCAGCAGTTTATGGGTGGGCGGGGGCACCGGGGAGCTGTTTTTT.

This clonotype has more than one count but fewer than ten. V gene TRBV7-2 combines with J gene TRBJ2-2, with D hard to call. Looked up from germline, CDR1 is SGHTA and CDR2 is FQGNSA. The CDR3 is made up of 17 amino acids. Between the trimmed V and J ends, which lost 2 bases and 2 bases, there was a span of 15 bases. CDR3 region: CASSLRFGGANTGELFF. Here the CDR3 DNA reads TGTGCCAGCAGCTTAAGGTTTGGCGGTGCCAACACCGGGGAGCTGTTTTTT.

This clonotype occurred many times. The V gene is TRBV2, the J gene TRBJ1-5; 11 nucleotides agree with TRBD1. Germline-derived CDR1 and CDR2 are SNHLY and FYNNEI. CDR3 length: 15 residues. The V and J ends lost 7 bases and 3 bases, in that order; junction bases with no gene match: 5. In nucleotides, the CDR3 is TGTGCCAGCAATGGACAGGGGGCTGCCAATCAGCCCCAGCATTTT. Protein product: CASNGQGAANQPQHF.

This clonotype appeared many times. The chain links TRBV12-3 or TRBV12-4 to TRBJ1-1; D might be TRBD1 (6 bases). Trimming stripped 8 bases from V and 1 base from J, with 17 bases between. CDR3 size: 15 residues. The CDR3 DNA is TGTGCCAGCGGATACAGGGCGTCAGGGAACACTGAAGCTTTCTTT. Translating gives CASGYRASGNTEAFF.

This clonotype showed up many times. CDR3 sequence reads: CASSQLRTSGVEQFF. The CDR3 nucleotides read TGTGCCAGCAGCCAATTGAGGACTAGCGGGGTTGAGCAGTTCTTC. This chain connects TRBV14 to TRBJ2-1; 12 bases are shared with TRBD2. Per germline, CDR1 SGHDN and CDR2 FVKESK. This CDR3 has 15 residues. The V segment lost 2 bases and the J segment 9 bases; nucleotides outside the gene matches: 5.

Only a few counts were recorded for this clonotype. V is TRBV7-9 and J is TRBJ1-5, with D perhaps matching TRBD1 (6 bases). The CDR3 consists of 15 residues. Germline CDR1 SEHNR, CDR2 FQNEAQ (reference sequence). The germline V and J ends were trimmed by 6 bases and 4 bases, with 16 bases remaining between them. CDR3 residues: CASSSTDSINQPQHF. The CDR3 nucleotides are TGTGCCAGCAGTAGTACGGACAGCATTAATCAGCCCCAGCATTTT.

The chain uses TRBV9 and TRBJ2-3, with 9 bases that match TRBD1. The germline V gene has CDR1 SGDLS and CDR2 YYNGEE. CDR3 length equals 15 residues. The junction had 12 bases not matched to a gene; V was cut back by 4 bases and J by 9 bases. The CDR3 loop is CASSPGGDRVLTQYF. The CDR3 nucleotides read TGTGCCAGCAGCCCGGGCGGGGACAGGGTTCTAACGCAGTATTTT. The whole variable domain, remainder taken from reference TRBV9 and TRBJ2-3, is DSGVTQTPKHLITATGQRVTLRCSPRSGDLSVYWYQQSLDQGLQFLIQYYNGEERAKGNILERFSAQQFPDLHSELNLSSLELGDSALYFCASSPGGDRVLTQYFGPGTRLTVL.

The chain employs TRBV9 and TRBJ2-1, with 10 positions matching TRBD2. The junction had 5 bases not matched to a gene; V was cut back by 7 bases and J by 7 bases. Germline loops: CDR1 SGDLS, CDR2 YYNGEE. The CDR3 totals 13 residues. CDR3 residues: CASGLAGENEQFF. The CDR3 region has the DNA TGTGCCAGCGGGCTAGCGGGGGAAAATGAGCAGTTCTTC. Full variable domain (remainder filled in from reference TRBV9 and TRBJ2-1): DSGVTQTPKHLITATGQRVTLRCSPRSGDLSVYWYQQSLDQGLQFLIQYYNGEERAKGNILERFSAQQFPDLHSELNLSSLELGDSALYFCASGLAGENEQFFGPGTRLTVL.

This clonotype was seen more than once but under ten times. The chain has TRBV12-3 or TRBV12-4 and TRBJ1-4; a possible D gene is TRBD1 (6 bases). V lost 7 bases, J lost 5 bases, and 11 bases lay in between. This CDR3 region has 13 residues. The CDR3 spells CASMEGQNEKLFF. CDR3 coding DNA: TGTGCCAGCATGGAAGGACAGAATGAAAAACTGTTTTTT.

The V and J genes are TRBV7-2 and TRBJ2-2, with a tentative D call TRBD2 (7 bases). The CDR3 is made up of 16 amino acids. The ends were cut back, 0 bases at V and 5 bases at J, with 13 bases in the middle. Germline V CDR1 and CDR2: SGHTA, FQGNSA. Here the CDR3 reads CASSLAPGGGTGELFF. The CDR3 region has the DNA TGTGCCAGCAGCTTAGCGCCGGGGGGCGGGACCGGGGAGCTGTTTTTT. Together with reference TRBV7-2 and TRBJ2-2, the CDR3 gives the full variable domain: GAGVSQSPSNKVTEKGKDVELRCDPISGHTALYWYRQSLGQGLEFLIYFQGNSAPDKSGLPSDRFSAERTGGSVSTLTIQRTQQEDSAVYLCASSLAPGGGTGELFFGEGSRLTVL.